Given below is one T cell receptor beta chain in context. In the authors' workflow: For nucleated cells, counts were estimated from reference gene primer amplification. Generated by immunoSEQ multiplex PCR, the TCRdb table keeps only in-frame clones and is missing some. V, J and clone size reflect that table, while D and trimming were determined from the DNA. The profile covers 150,000 or so clones, with 82% appearing a single time and about 15% taken by the ten largest. The sample originates from a study of blood T cell repertoires in COVID-19. Germline V CDR1 and CDR2: MNHNY, SVGAGI (reference sequence). V dropped 7 bases and J dropped 3; count of bases not matched to a gene: 8. This CDR3 is 15 amino acids long.

The chain has TRBV6-6 and TRBJ1-5, with 8 bases that match TRBD1. Material for sequencing was peripheral blood. The TCR comes from a human donor with acute or convalescent COVID-19. The donor label of this sample is uncertain. The CDR3 bases are TGTGCCAGCACCCTCAGGGGGCTAGACAATCAGCCCCAGCATTTT. Encoded protein: CASTLRGLDNQPQHF.